What follows are 25 T cell receptor beta chains derived from one specimen sequenced in a study of blood T cell repertoires in COVID-19. The data were produced by immunoSEQ multiplex PCR, yet TCRdb's version contains in-frame clones alone and is incomplete. The table has roughly 90,000 clones, roughly nine tenths seen once; the top ten hold 5% to 6.5%. Sequencing used peripheral blood. The receptors were sampled from a woman aged 80 or over with active COVID-19.

This clone was detected once. This sequence joins TRBV19 and TRBJ1-2, with D unresolved. The CDR3 is 13 amino acids. V was trimmed by 1 base and J by 8 bases, leaving 11 bases between them. CDR1 is LNHDA and CDR2 is SQIVND in the germline V gene (reference sequence). The CDR3 nucleotides are TGTGCCAGTAGTATAGTTCCACCGGGAGGCTACACCTTC. It translates to CASSIVPPGGYTF.

The rearrangement joins TRBV7-9 to TRBJ2-5, with D unclear. The germline V gene has CDR1 SEHNR and CDR2 FQNEAQ (reference sequence). The germline V and J ends were trimmed by 5 bases and 5 bases, with 12 bases remaining between them. The CDR3 consists of 13 residues. This CDR3 is CASSLGYLETQYF. CDR3 coding DNA: TGTGCCAGCAGCCTCGGGTACCTGGAGACCCAGTACTTC. Together with reference TRBV7-9 and TRBJ2-5, the CDR3 gives the full variable domain: DTGVSQNPRHKITKRGQNVTFRCDPISEHNRLYWYRQTLGQGPEFLTYFQNEAQLEKSRLLSDRFSAERPKGSFSTLEIQRTEQGDSAMYLCASSLGYLETQYFGPGTRLLVL.

The CDR3 sequence is CASSSTGGFYEQYF. In DNA, the CDR3 is TGTGCCAGCAGCTCCACAGGGGGTTTCTACGAGCAGTACTTC. The chain employs TRBV5-4 and TRBJ2-7; 8 nucleotides match TRBD1. CDR1 is SGHNT and CDR2 is YYREEE in the germline V gene (reference sequence). Trimming took 3 bases from V and 3 from J; bases not matched to a gene: 5. CDR3 length: 14 residues.

V gene TRBV4-2 combines with J gene TRBJ2-1; no definite D call. Germline assignment: CDR1 LGHNA and CDR2 YNFKEQ. The CDR3 runs 12 residues. The ends were cut back, 4 bases at V and 9 bases at J, with 10 bases in the middle. The CDR3 DNA follows: TGTGCCAGCAGCCCTCCCGGGTCTGAGCAGTTCTTC. Its protein product is CASSPPGSEQFF.

This rearrangement joins TRBV4-3 to TRBJ1-6, with no clear D. The V and J ends lost 1 base and 0 bases respectively, with 7 bases between them. Germline V gene data show CDR1 as LGHNA and CDR2 as YSLEER. This CDR3 contains 16 residues. Written as DNA, the CDR3 is TGCGCCAGCAGCCAAGGTCCGAGCTCCTATAATTCACCCCTCCACTTT. It encodes CASSQGPSSYNSPLHF.

V usage is TRBV25-1 and J usage is TRBJ1-1, with TRBD1 as a possible D gene (5 bases). From germline, CDR1 is MGHDK and CDR2 SYGVNS. This CDR3 has 14 amino acids. V was cut by 3 bases and J by 1 base, with 9 bases left in between. CDR3 sequence (DNA): TGTGCCAGCAGTGATCAGGGAACGAACACTGAAGCTTTCTTT. It encodes CASSDQGTNTEAFF.

The V and J genes are TRBV5-1 and TRBJ1-2, with D possibly being TRBD1 (6 bases). Germline loops: CDR1 SGHRS, CDR2 YFSETQ. Trimming removed 4 bases from V and 5 bases from J, with 15 bases in between. The CDR3 has 14 residues. The CDR3 reads CASSPGTSGYGYTF. CDR3 in DNA: TGCGCCAGCAGCCCTGGGACATCGGGATATGGCTACACCTTC.

The chain carries TRBV7-2 and TRBJ2-7, with D possibly matching TRBD1 (6 bases). This CDR3 contains 16 residues. Deletions cut 1 base from V and 9 bases from J, with 22 bases between. Germline loops: CDR1 SGHTA, CDR2 FQGNSA. CDR3 in amino acids: CASSLEVGLGAVGQYF. The CDR3 DNA follows: TGTGCCAGCAGCTTAGAGGTAGGCCTGGGGGCTGTCGGGCAGTACTTC.

The chain couples TRBV19 to TRBJ2-7; TRBD2 aligns across 13 bases. The CDR3 loop spans 14 amino acids. Germline V gives CDR1 LNHDA, CDR2 SQIVND (reference sequence). J was trimmed by 5 bases and V by 6 bases; bases with no gene match: 4. CDR3 residues: CASRRTSGSNEQYF. For the CDR3, the DNA is TGTGCCAGTAGAAGGACTAGCGGGAGTAACGAGCAGTACTTC. The whole variable domain, remainder taken from reference TRBV19 and TRBJ2-7, is DGGITQSPKYLFRKEGQNVTLSCEQNLNHDAMYWYRQDPGQGLRLIYYSQIVNDFQKGDIAEGYSVSREKKESFPLTVTSAQKNPTAFYLCASRRTSGSNEQYFGPGTRLTVT.

This rearrangement joins TRBV29-1 to TRBJ2-3, with a weak D call TRBD2 (6 bases). Germline CDR1 SQVTM, CDR2 ANQGSEA. CDR3 size: 16 residues. V lost 6 bases, J lost 2 bases, and 21 bases lay in between. The CDR3 DNA reads TGCAGCGTCGCGATAGGGGCTAGCGTGTTCACAGATACGCAGTATTTT. Translation: CSVAIGASVFTDTQYF.

The chain has TRBV20-1 and TRBJ2-7; possible D gene TRBD2, 7 bases. Trimming pared 6 bases from V and 7 bases from J, leaving 13 bases between. The CDR3 sequence is 11 residues long. Germline CDR1 is DFQATT and CDR2 is SNEGSKA (reference sequence). Here the CDR3 reads CSAGRGREQYF. Written as DNA, the CDR3 is TGCAGTGCGGGGAGGGGGAGGGAGCAGTACTTC.

This rearrangement joins TRBV7-8 to TRBJ2-1; 8 bases agree with TRBD2. With 0 bases clipped from V and 5 bases from J, the junction kept 3 bases outside the gene matches. CDR3 length: 15 amino acids. From germline, CDR1 is SGHVS and CDR2 FQNEAQ. CDR3 residues: CASSLARGLDNEQFF. The CDR3 bases are TGTGCCAGCAGCTTAGCGAGGGGACTAGACAATGAGCAGTTCTTC.

This chain connects TRBV28 to TRBJ1-2; TRBD1 matches 8 bases. Germline CDR1 is MDHEN and CDR2 is SYDVKM. The CDR3 loop spans 17 amino acids. The J segment lost 5 bases and the V segment lost 4 bases, leaving 15 bases of the junction unmatched. The CDR3 is CASSSTPGTGAAYGYTF. The DNA of the CDR3 is TGTGCCAGCAGTTCAACACCCGGGACAGGCGCGGCGTATGGCTACACCTTC.

The chain recombines TRBV7-9 with TRBJ1-6, with 7 bases aligning to TRBD1. Losses at the gene ends were 5 bases for V and 5 bases for J; bases not matched to a gene: 9. This CDR3 has 16 residues. Germline CDR1 is SEHNR and CDR2 is FQNEAQ (reference sequence). In DNA form, the CDR3 reads TGTGCCAGCAGCCGAGGGGGCGGTGGAAATAATTCACCCCTCCACTTT. The encoded protein is CASSRGGGGNNSPLHF.

CDR3 nucleotides: TGTGCCAGCAGCGCCGACAGGGACTATGGCTACACCTTC. It encodes CASSADRDYGYTF. This rearrangement joins TRBV14 to TRBJ1-2; 7 nucleotides align to TRBD1. The V and J ends lost 5 bases and 3 bases, in that order; junction bases with no gene match: 3. The CDR3 length is 13 residues. Germline CDR1 SGHDN, CDR2 FVKESK.

The V call is TRBV7-3, the J call TRBJ2-4, with 7 bases that match TRBD2. The germline gives CDR1 SGHTA, CDR2 FQGTGA. The CDR3 length is 14 residues. Losses at the gene ends were 3 bases for V and 2 bases for J; bases not matched to a gene: 1. CDR3 protein: CASSFSGTKNIQYF. The CDR3 bases are TGTGCCAGCAGCTTCAGCGGGACCAAAAACATTCAGTACTTC. Looking up the rest from reference TRBV7-3 and TRBJ2-4 gives the full variable domain: GAGVSQTPSNKVTEKGKYVELRCDPISGHTALYWYRQSLGQGPEFLIYFQGTGAADDSGLPNDRFFAVRPEGSVSTLKIQRTERGDSAVYLCASSFSGTKNIQYFGAGTRLSVL.

This chain connects TRBV7-8 to TRBJ2-3; D gene uncertain. This CDR3 contains 15 residues. V lost 1 base, J lost 1 base, and 9 bases lay in between. CDR1 SGHVS and CDR2 FQNEAQ come from the germline V gene. The CDR3 DNA follows: TGTGCCAGCAGCTTAGTCTTCGCAGGCACAGATACGCAGTATTTT. Protein product: CASSLVFAGTDTQYF.

The chain is built from TRBV5-8 and TRBJ1-2, with TRBD1 matching 10 bases. Trimming took 0 bases from V and 5 from J; bases not matched to a gene: 4. The germline V gene encodes CDR1 SGHTS and CDR2 YDEGEE. This CDR3 has 15 amino acids. CDR3 sequence reads: CASSLATGGHYGYTF. CDR3 coding DNA: TGTGCCAGCAGCTTGGCGACAGGGGGCCATTATGGCTACACCTTC.

This clone was found once. The chain has TRBV4-1 and TRBJ1-5, with 7 bases aligning to TRBD1. This CDR3 region has 16 residues. Trimming removed 4 bases from V and 4 bases from J; junction bases left unmatched: 10. Germline V CDR1 and CDR2: MGHRA, YSYEKL. The CDR3 DNA reads as TGCGCCAGCAGCCCAGAGGCAGGGGGGTGGAATCAGCCCCAGCATTTT. Translated: CASSPEAGGWNQPQHF.

The chain couples TRBV6-2 or TRBV6-3 to TRBJ1-5; 11 nucleotides line up with TRBD1. Losses at the gene ends were 5 bases for V and 7 bases for J; bases not matched to a gene: 7. There are 15 residues in the CDR3. The V gene's germline CDR1 is MNHEY and CDR2 SVGEGT. The CDR3 spells CASSTGQGVGQPQHF. Here the CDR3 DNA reads TGTGCCAGCAGTACGGGACAGGGGGTCGGACAGCCCCAGCATTTT.

This chain connects TRBV4-2 to TRBJ2-5, with D possibly TRBD1 on 5 matching bases. V lost 0 bases and J lost 2, with 7 bases in between. Per germline, CDR1 LGHNA and CDR2 YNFKEQ. This CDR3 spans 14 amino acids. CDR3 coding DNA: TGTGCCAGCAGCCAAGAAGGGGTACAAGAGACCCAGTACTTC. Translating it yields CASSQEGVQETQYF.

The V call is TRBV7-9, the J call TRBJ1-4; the match to TRBD1 covers 7 bases. The CDR3 length is 16 residues. The V gene's germline CDR1 is SEHNR and CDR2 FQNEAQ (reference sequence). V was pared by 4 bases and J by 6 bases, with 11 bases of the junction left unmatched. The CDR3 reads CASSSGQSRGYEKLFF. The CDR3 bases are TGTGCCAGCAGCTCCGGACAATCCAGGGGGTATGAAAAACTGTTTTTT. The full variable domain, rest sourced from reference TRBV7-9 and TRBJ1-4, is DTGVSQNPRHKITKRGQNVTFRCDPISEHNRLYWYRQTLGQGPEFLTYFQNEAQLEKSRLLSDRFSAERPKGSFSTLEIQRTEQGDSAMYLCASSSGQSRGYEKLFFGSGTQLSVL.

The rearrangement joins TRBV5-6 to TRBJ2-1; D ambiguous. The CDR3 sequence is 14 residues long. Germline lookup yields CDR1 SGHDT and CDR2 YYEEEE. Trimming left V 2 bases short and J 0 bases short, with 6 bases between. In DNA form, the CDR3 reads TGTGCCAGCAGCTTTGACACCTCCTACAATGAGCAGTTCTTC. Translation gives CASSFDTSYNEQFF.

The rearrangement links TRBV11-2 to TRBJ1-6; 8 bases are shared with TRBD1. This CDR3 has 16 amino acids. V gave up 4 bases and J gave up 5 bases; unmatched junction bases: 7. The germline CDR1 and CDR2 sequences are SGHAT and FQNNGV. The CDR3 spells CASSSAPRGHNSPLHF. CDR3 in DNA: TGTGCCAGCAGCTCCGCTCCCAGGGGGCATAATTCACCCCTCCACTTT.

This chain uses TRBV10-2 with TRBJ2-1; 8 bases align to TRBD2. Losses at the gene ends were 6 bases for V and 8 bases for J; bases not matched to a gene: 0. CDR3 length: 11 amino acids. The germline V gene has CDR1 WSHSY and CDR2 SAAADI. The CDR3 bases are TGCGCCAGCAGAGCGGGAGATGAGCAGTTCTTC. It encodes CASRAGDEQFF.